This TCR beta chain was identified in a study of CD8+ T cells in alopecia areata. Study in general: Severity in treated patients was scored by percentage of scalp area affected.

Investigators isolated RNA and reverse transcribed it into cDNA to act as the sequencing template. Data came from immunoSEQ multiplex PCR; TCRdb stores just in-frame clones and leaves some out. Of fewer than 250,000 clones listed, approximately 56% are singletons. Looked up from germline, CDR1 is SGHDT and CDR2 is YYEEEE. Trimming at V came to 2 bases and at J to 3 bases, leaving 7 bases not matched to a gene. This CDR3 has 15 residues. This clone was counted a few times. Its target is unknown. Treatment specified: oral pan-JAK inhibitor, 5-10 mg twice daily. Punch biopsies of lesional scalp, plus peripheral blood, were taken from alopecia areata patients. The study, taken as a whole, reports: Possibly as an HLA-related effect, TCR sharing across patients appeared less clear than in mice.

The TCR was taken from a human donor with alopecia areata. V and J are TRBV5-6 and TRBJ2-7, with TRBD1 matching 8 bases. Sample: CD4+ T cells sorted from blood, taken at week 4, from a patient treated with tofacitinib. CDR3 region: CASSFLGGQDYEQYF. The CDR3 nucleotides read TGTGCCAGCAGCTTTTTAGGGGGACAGGACTACGAGCAGTACTTC.